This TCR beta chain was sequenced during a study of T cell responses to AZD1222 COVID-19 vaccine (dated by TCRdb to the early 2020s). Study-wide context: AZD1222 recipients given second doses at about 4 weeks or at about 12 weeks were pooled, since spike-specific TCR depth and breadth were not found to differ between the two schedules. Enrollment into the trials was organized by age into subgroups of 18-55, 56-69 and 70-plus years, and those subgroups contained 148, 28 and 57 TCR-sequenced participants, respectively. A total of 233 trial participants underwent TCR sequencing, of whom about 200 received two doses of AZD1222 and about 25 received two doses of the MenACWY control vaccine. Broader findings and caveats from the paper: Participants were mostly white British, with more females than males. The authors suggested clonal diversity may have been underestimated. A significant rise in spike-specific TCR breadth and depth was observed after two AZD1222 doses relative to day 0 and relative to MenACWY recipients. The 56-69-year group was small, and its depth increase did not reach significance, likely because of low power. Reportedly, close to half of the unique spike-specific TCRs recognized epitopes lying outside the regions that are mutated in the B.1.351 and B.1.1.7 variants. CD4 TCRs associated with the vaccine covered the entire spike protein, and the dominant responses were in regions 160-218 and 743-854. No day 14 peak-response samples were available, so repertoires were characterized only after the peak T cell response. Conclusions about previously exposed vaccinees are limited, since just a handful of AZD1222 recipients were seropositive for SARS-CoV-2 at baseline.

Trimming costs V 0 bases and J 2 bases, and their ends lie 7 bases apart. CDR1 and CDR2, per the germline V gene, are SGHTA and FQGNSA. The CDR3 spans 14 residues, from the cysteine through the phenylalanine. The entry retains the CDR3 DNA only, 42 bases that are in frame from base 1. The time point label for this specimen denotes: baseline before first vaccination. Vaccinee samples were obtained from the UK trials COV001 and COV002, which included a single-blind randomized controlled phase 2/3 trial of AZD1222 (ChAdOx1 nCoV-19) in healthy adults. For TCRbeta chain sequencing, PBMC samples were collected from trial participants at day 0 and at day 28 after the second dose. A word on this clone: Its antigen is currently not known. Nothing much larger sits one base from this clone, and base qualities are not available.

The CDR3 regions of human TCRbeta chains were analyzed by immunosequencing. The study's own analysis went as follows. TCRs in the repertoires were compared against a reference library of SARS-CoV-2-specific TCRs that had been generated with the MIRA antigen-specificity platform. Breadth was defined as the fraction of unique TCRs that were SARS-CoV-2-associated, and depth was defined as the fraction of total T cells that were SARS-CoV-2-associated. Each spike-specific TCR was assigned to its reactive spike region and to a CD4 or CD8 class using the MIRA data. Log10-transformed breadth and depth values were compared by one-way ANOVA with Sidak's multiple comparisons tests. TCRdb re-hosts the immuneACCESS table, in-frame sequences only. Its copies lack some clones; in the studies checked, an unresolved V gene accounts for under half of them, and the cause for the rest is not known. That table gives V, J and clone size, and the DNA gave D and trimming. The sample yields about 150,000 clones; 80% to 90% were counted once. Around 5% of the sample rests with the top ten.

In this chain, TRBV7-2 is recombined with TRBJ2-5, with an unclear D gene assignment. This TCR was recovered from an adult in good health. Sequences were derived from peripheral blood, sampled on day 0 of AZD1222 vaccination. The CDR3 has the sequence CASSLARQQETQYF. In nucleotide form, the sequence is TGTGCCAGCAGCTTAGCGAGGCAACAAGAGACCCAGTACTTC.